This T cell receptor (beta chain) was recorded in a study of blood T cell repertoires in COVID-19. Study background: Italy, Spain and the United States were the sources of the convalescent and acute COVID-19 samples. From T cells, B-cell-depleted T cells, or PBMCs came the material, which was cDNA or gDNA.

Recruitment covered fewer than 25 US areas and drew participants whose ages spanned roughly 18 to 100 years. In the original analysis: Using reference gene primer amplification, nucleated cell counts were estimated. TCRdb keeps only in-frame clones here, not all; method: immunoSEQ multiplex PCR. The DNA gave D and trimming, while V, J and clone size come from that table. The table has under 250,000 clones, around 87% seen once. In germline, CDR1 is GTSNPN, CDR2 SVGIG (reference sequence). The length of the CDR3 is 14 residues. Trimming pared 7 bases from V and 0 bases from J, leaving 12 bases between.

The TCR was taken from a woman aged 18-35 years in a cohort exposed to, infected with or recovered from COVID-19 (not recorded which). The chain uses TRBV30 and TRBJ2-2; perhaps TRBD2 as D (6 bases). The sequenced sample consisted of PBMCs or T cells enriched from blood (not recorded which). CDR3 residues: CALPGTPNTGELFF. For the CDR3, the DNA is TGTGCCTTGCCCGGGACTCCGAACACCGGGGAGCTGTTTTTT.